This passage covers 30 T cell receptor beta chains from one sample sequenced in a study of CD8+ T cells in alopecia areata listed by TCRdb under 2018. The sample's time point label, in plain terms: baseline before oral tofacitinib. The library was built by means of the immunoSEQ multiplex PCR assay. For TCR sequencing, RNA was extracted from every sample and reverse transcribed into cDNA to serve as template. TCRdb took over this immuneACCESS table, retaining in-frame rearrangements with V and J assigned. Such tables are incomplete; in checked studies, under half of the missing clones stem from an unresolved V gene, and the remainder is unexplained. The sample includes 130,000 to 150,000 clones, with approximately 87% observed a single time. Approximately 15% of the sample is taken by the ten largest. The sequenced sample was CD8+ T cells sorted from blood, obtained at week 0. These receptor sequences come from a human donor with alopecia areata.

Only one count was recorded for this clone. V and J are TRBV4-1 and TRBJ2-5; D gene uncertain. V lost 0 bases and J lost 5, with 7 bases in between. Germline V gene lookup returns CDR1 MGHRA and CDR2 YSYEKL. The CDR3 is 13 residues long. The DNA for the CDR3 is TGCGCCAGCAGCCAAGATAGGACGGAGACCCAGTACTTC. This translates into CASSQDRTETQYF.

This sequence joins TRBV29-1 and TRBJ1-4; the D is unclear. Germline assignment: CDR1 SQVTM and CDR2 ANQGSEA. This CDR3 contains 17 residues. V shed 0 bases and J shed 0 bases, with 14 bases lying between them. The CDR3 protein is CSVEDHEGLTTNEKLFF. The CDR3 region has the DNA TGCAGCGTTGAAGATCATGAGGGTTTGACAACTAATGAAAAACTGTTTTTT. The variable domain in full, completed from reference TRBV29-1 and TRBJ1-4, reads SAVISQKPSRDICQRGTSLTIQCQVDSQVTMMFWYRQQPGQSLTLIATANQGSEATYESGFVIDKFPISRPNLTFSTLTVSNMSPEDSSIYLCSVEDHEGLTTNEKLFFGSGTQLSVL.

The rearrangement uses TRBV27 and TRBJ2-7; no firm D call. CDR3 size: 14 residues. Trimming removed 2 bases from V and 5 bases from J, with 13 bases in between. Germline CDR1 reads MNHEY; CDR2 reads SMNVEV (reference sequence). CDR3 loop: CASSLAGMKNEQYF. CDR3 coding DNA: TGTGCCAGCAGTTTAGCAGGCATGAAGAACGAGCAGTACTTC.

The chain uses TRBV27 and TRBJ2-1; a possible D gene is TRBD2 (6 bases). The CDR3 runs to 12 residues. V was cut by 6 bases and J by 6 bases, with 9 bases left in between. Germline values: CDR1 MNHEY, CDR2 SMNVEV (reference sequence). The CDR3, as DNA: TGTGCCAGCAGGCTAGCGACCAATGAGCAGTTCTTC. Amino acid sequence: CASRLATNEQFF.

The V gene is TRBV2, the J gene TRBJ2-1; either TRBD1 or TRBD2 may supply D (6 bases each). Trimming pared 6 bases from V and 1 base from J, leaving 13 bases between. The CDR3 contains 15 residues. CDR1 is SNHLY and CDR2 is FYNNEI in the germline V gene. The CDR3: CASSRAGTSYNEQFF. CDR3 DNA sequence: TGTGCCAGCAGCCGGGCGGGGACATCCTACAATGAGCAGTTCTTC.

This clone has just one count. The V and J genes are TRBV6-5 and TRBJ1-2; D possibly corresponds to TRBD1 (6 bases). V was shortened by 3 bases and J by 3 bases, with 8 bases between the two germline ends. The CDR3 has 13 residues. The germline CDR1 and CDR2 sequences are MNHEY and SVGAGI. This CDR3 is CASSYPGDYGYTF. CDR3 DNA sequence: TGTGCCAGCAGTTATCCAGGGGACTATGGCTACACCTTC.

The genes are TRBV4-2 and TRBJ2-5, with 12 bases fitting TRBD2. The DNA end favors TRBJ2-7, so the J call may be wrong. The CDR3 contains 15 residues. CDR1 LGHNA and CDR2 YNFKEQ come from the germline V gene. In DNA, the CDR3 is TGTGCCAGCAGCCAAGCACTAGCGGGAGGCTACGAGCAGTACTTC. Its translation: CASSQALAGGYEQYF.

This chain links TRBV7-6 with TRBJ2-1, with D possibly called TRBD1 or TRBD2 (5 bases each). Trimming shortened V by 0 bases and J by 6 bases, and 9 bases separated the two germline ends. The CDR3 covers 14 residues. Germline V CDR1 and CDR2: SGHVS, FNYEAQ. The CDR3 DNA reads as TGTGCCAGCAGCTTAGCCGGGGACGGCAATGAGCAGTTCTTC. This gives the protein CASSLAGDGNEQFF.

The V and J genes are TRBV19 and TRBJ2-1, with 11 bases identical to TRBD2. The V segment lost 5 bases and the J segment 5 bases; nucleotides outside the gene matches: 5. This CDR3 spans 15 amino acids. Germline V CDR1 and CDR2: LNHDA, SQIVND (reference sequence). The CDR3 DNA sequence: TGTGCCAGTAGTGTGGCTAGCGGGGGGAACAATGAGCAGTTCTTC. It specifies CASSVASGGNNEQFF. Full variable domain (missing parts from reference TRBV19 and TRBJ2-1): DGGITQSPKYLFRKEGQNVTLSCEQNLNHDAMYWYRQDPGQGLRLIYYSQIVNDFQKGDIAEGYSVSREKKESFPLTVTSAQKNPTAFYLCASSVASGGNNEQFFGPGTRLTVL.

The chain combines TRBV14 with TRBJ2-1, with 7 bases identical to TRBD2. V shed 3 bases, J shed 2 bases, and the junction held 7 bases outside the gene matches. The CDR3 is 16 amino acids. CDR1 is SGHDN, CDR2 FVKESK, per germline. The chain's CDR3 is CASSQLAVMTYNEQFF. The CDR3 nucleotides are TGTGCCAGCAGCCAGCTAGCGGTGATGACCTACAATGAGCAGTTCTTC.

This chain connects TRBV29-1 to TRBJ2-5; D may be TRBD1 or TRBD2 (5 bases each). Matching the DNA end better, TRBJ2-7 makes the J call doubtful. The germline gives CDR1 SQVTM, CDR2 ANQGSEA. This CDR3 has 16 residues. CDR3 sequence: CSVEGEPGPTRREQYF. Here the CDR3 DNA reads TGCAGCGTTGAAGGAGAACCGGGACCAACTCGGCGCGAGCAGTACTTC.

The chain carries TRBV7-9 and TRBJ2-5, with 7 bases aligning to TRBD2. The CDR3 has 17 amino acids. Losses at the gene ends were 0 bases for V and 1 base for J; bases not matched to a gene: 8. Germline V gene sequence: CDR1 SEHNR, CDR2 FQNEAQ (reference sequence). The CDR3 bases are TGTGCCAGCAGCTTAGCGTGGCCTAGCGGAAGCCAAGAGACCCAGTACTTC. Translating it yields CASSLAWPSGSQETQYF. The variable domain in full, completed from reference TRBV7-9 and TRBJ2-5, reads DTGVSQNPRHKITKRGQNVTFRCDPISEHNRLYWYRQTLGQGPEFLTYFQNEAQLEKSRLLSDRFSAERPKGSFSTLEIQRTEQGDSAMYLCASSLAWPSGSQETQYFGPGTRLLVL.

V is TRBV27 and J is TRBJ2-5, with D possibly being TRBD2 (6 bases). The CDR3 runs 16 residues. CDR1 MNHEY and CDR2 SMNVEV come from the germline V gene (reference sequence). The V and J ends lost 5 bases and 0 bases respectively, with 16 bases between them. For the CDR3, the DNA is TGTGCCAGCAGTCCGCGTGGAGGGAGGTACCAAGAGACCCAGTACTTC. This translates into CASSPRGGRYQETQYF.

CDR3 sequence reads: CASSLYPHNEQFF. CDR3 in DNA: TGTGCCAGCAGTTTGTATCCCCACAATGAGCAGTTCTTC. The gene calls are TRBV27 and TRBJ2-1; no reliable D call. The CDR3 spans 13 residues. Between the trimmed V and J ends, which lost 3 bases and 5 bases, there was a span of 8 bases. CDR1 is MNHEY and CDR2 is SMNVEV in the germline V gene (reference sequence).

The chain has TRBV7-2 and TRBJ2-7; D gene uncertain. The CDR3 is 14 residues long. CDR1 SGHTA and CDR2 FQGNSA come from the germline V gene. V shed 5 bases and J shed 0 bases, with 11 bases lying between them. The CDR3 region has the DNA TGTGCCAGCAGCATCTGGTTGAGCTCCTACGAGCAGTACTTC. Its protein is CASSIWLSSYEQYF.

As DNA, the CDR3 is TGTGCCAGTACCGCCTACAATGAGCAGTTCTTC. It is translated as CASTAYNEQFF. The chain recombines TRBV19 with TRBJ2-1; no firm D call. The CDR3 is 11 residues long. V lost 7 bases and J 2 bases, leaving 3 bases between the germline ends. Germline loops: CDR1 LNHDA, CDR2 SQIVND (reference sequence).

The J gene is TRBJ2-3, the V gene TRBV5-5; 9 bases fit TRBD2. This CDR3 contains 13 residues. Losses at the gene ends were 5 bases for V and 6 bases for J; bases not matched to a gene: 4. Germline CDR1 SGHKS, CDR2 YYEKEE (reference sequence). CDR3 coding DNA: TGTGCCAGCAGGCGGACTAGCGAGGATACGCAGTATTTT. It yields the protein CASRRTSEDTQYF.

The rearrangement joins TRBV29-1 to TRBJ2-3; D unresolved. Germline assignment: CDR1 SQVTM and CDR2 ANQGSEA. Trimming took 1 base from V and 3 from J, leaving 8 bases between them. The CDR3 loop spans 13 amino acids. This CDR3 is CSVEGGETDTQYF. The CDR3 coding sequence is TGCAGCGTTGAAGGCGGAGAGACAGATACGCAGTATTTT.

This CDR3 is CASSIGAVEYNEQFF. In DNA, the CDR3 is TGTGCCAGTAGTATCGGGGCGGTAGAATACAATGAGCAGTTCTTC. The J gene is TRBJ2-1, the V gene TRBV19, with D perhaps assigned TRBD1 or TRBD2 (5 bases each). Trimming stripped 3 bases from V and 4 bases from J, with 13 bases between. Per the germline V gene, CDR1 is LNHDA and CDR2 is SQIVND (reference sequence). The CDR3 extends over 15 amino acids.

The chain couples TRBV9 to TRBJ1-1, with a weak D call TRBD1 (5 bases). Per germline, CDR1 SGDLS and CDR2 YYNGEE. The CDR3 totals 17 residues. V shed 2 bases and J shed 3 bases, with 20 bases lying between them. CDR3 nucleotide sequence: TGTGCCAGCAGCGTCGGTGGTCGTAATGGGGGTGACACTGAAGCTTTCTTT. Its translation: CASSVGGRNGGDTEAFF.

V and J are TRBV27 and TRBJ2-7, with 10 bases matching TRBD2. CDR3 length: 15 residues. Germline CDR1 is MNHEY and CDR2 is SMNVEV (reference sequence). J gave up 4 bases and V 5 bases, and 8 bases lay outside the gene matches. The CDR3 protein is CASSRRASGSYEQYF. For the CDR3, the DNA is TGTGCCAGCAGTCGTCGGGCTAGCGGGAGTTACGAGCAGTACTTC.

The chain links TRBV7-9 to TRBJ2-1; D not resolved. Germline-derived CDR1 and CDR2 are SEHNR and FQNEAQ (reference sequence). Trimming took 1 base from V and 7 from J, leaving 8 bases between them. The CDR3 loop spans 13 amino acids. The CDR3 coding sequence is TGTGCCAGCAGCTTAGAGGTCTCGAATGAGCAGTTCTTC. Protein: CASSLEVSNEQFF.

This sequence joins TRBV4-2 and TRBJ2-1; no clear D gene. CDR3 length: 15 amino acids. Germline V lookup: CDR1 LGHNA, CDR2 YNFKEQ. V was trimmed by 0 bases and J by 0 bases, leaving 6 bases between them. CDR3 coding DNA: TGTGCCAGCAGCCAAGATTTTGTCTCCTACAATGAGCAGTTCTTC. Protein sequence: CASSQDFVSYNEQFF.

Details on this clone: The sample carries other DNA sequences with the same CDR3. In DNA form, the CDR3 reads TGTGCCAGCAGCTTAGCTGGTACTGAGCAGTTCTTC. It codes for CASSLAGTEQFF. The chain employs TRBV7-9 and TRBJ2-1; D unresolved. The V end was cut by 0 bases, the J end by 9 bases, with 6 bases between. The CDR3 has 12 residues. Per the germline V gene, CDR1 is SEHNR and CDR2 is FQNEAQ (reference sequence).

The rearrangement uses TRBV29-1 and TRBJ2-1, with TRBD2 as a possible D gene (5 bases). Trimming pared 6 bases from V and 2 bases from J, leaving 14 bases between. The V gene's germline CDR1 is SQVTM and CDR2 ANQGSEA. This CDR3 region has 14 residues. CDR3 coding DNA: TGCAGCGTAGAATCTCGGGGTACCTACAATGAGCAGTTCTTC. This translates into CSVESRGTYNEQFF.

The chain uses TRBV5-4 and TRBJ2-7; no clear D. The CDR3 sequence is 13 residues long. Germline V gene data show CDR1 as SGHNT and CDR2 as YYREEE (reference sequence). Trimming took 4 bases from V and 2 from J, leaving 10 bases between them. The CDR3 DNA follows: TGTGCCAGCAGCATGCCAGGCACCTACGAGCAGTACTTC. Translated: CASSMPGTYEQYF.

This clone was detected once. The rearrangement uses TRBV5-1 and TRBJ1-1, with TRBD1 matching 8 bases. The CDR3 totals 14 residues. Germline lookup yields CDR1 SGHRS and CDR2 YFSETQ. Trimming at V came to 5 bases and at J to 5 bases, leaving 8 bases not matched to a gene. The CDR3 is CASSTGGLRTEAFF. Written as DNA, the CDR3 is TGCGCCAGCAGTACAGGGGGGCTGAGAACTGAAGCTTTCTTT. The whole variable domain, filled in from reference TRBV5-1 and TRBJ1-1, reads KAGVTQTPRYLIKTRGQQVTLSCSPISGHRSVSWYQQTPGQGLQFLFEYFSETQRNKGNFPGRFSGRQFSNSRSEMNVSTLELGDSALYLCASSTGGLRTEAFFGQGTRLTVV.

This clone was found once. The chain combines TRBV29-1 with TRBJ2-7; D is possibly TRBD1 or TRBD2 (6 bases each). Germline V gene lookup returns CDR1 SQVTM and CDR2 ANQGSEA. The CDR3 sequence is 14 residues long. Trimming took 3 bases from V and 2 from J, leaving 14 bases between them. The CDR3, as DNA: TGCAGCGTTGACAGGGGAGGAGGAACCTACGAGCAGTACTTC. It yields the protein CSVDRGGGTYEQYF.

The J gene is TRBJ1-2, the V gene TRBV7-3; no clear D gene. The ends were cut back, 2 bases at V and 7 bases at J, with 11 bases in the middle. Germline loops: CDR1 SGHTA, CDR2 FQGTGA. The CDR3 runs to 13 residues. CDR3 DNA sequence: TGTGCCAGCAGCTTAGATGGGGTGGTTGGCTACACCTTC. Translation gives CASSLDGVVGYTF.

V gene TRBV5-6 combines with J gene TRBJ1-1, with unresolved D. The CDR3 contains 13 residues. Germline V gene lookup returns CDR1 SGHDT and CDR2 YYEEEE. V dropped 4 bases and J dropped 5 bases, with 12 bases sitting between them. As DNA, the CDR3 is TGTGCCAGCAGCCTGGATGTGGAAACTGAAGCTTTCTTT. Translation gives CASSLDVETEAFF.